These 10 T cell receptor beta chains share one sample of origin, sequenced in a study of cytomegalovirus exposure and HLA in healthy donors. Both 60 Vbeta primers and 13 Jbeta primers went into the PCR. TCRdb's copy holds only in-frame clones and misses some; the assay was immunoSEQ multiplex PCR. The sample holds 150,000 to 200,000 clones; around 78% are singletons and the top ten take around 3.3%. Material for sequencing was PBMCs. Every receptor here comes from a woman in her 40s in good health and CMV-seronegative.

This clone was counted a few times. The rearrangement uses TRBV7-9 and TRBJ2-7; 9 nucleotides agree with TRBD1. This CDR3 region has 15 residues. Germline lookup yields CDR1 SEHNR and CDR2 FQNEAQ (reference sequence). The V segment lost 5 bases and the J segment 3 bases; nucleotides outside the gene matches: 8. The CDR3 reads CASSTQGAVFYEQYF. The DNA of the CDR3 is TGTGCCAGCAGCACACAGGGGGCGGTATTCTACGAGCAGTACTTC. Full variable domain (outside the CDR3, taken from reference TRBV7-9 and TRBJ2-7): DTGVSQNPRHKITKRGQNVTFRCDPISEHNRLYWYRQTLGQGPEFLTYFQNEAQLEKSRLLSDRFSAERPKGSFSTLEIQRTEQGDSAMYLCASSTQGAVFYEQYFGPGTRLTVT.

This sequence joins TRBV4-1 and TRBJ1-2; D is perhaps TRBD1 (5 bases). Germline CDR1 MGHRA, CDR2 YSYEKL. V lost 0 bases and J 8 bases, leaving 16 bases between the germline ends. The CDR3 runs to 15 residues. The CDR3 loop is CASSQDRQFLRGYTF. DNA of the CDR3: TGCGCCAGCAGCCAAGATAGACAGTTTCTGAGAGGCTACACCTTC.

This clone has a single count. The chain joins TRBV5-6 to TRBJ2-3; no firm D call. The CDR3 spans 18 residues. Germline-derived CDR1 and CDR2 are SGHDT and YYEEEE. Trimming took 1 base from V and 0 from J, leaving 18 bases between them. DNA of the CDR3: TGTGCCAGCAGCTTGAGATTGGCCGCCGCTTCTAGCACAGATACGCAGTATTTT. Its translation: CASSLRLAAASSTDTQYF.

The J gene is TRBJ1-5, the V gene TRBV10-3, with D possibly matching TRBD1 (5 bases). The V end lost 4 bases, the J end lost 5 bases, and 12 bases lay between the germline ends. CDR1 and CDR2 (germline): ENHRY, SYGVKD. This CDR3 has 14 amino acids. The CDR3, as DNA: TGTGCCATCAGTGGAGGTGGGGGGGATCAGCCCCAGCATTTT. Its translation is CAISGGGGDQPQHF.

The rearrangement links TRBV5-1 to TRBJ1-2, with D possibly TRBD1 on 6 matching bases. V shed 2 bases and J shed 8 bases, with 22 bases lying between them. The CDR3 is made up of 16 amino acids. Germline V gene data show CDR1 as SGHRS and CDR2 as YFSETQ. CDR3 DNA: TGCGCCAGCAGCTTAACCGGGACACGGTACTCTGTCGGCTACACCTTC. It is translated as CASSLTGTRYSVGYTF.

With regard to this clone: An end of the junction differs from the germline gene, which may be a read error. The chain is built from TRBV7-9 and TRBJ2-1; D perhaps matches TRBD1 (5 bases). The CDR3 is 12 amino acids. Germline V gene sequence: CDR1 SEHNR, CDR2 FQNEAQ (reference sequence). The CDR3 sequence is CSSSSGRVEQFF. The CDR3, as DNA: TGTTCCAGCAGCTCGGGCAGGGTTGAGCAGTTCTTC.

CDR3 bases: TGTGCCAGCAGTTCGACAGGGGGGCTTCACACCTTC. Translating gives CASSSTGGLHTF. The chain is built from TRBV28 and TRBJ1-2; 9 bases are shared with TRBD1. CDR1 is MDHEN and CDR2 is SYDVKM in the germline V gene. J was trimmed by 12 bases and V by 4 bases; bases with no gene match: 6. This CDR3 is 12 amino acids long.

This clone was picked up a small number of times. The gene calls are TRBV6-6 and TRBJ2-7; D might be TRBD1 (5 bases). This CDR3 has 16 amino acids. Trimming shortened V by 0 bases and J by 0 bases, and 12 bases separated the two germline ends. Germline CDR1 reads MNHNY; CDR2 reads SVGAGI (reference sequence). The DNA of the CDR3 is TGTGCCAGCAGTTACTCGTCGCCAGGGAACTCCTACGAGCAGTACTTC. Its protein is CASSYSSPGNSYEQYF.

The chain has TRBV27 and TRBJ2-5, with D hard to call. The V end lost 6 bases, the J end lost 5 bases, and 16 bases lay between the germline ends. This CDR3 has 14 residues. Per the germline V gene, CDR1 is MNHEY and CDR2 is SMNVEV (reference sequence). The CDR3, as DNA: TGTGCCAGCAGGCGTGTAACCATATCGGAGACCCAGTACTTC. It encodes CASRRVTISETQYF.

The chain has TRBV6-4 and TRBJ2-7, with 10 bases aligning to TRBD1. Per the germline V gene, CDR1 is MRHNA and CDR2 is SNTAGT. Trimming took 3 bases from V and 2 from J; bases not matched to a gene: 10. The CDR3 covers 17 residues. The CDR3 here is CASSEAIPGTGAYEQYF. In DNA, the CDR3 is TGTGCCAGCAGTGAAGCGATCCCCGGGACAGGGGCCTACGAGCAGTACTTC.